One and the same sample provided the 28 T cell receptor beta chains below, sequenced in a study of T cell responses to AZD1222 COVID-19 vaccine. Sequencing was performed with immunoSEQ multiplex PCR; in TCRdb, only in-frame clones are kept and a portion is missing. The profile covers more than 120,000 clones, with roughly 88% appearing a single time and 4.5% to 5.5% taken by the ten largest. The sample was peripheral blood, taken 28 days after the second dose of the MenACWY control vaccine. The receptors derive from an adult who received the MenACWY meningococcal vaccine as a control.

The V call is TRBV9, the J call TRBJ1-4; a possible D gene is TRBD1 (5 bases). From germline, CDR1 is SGDLS and CDR2 YYNGEE. V shed 3 bases and J shed 0 bases, with 9 bases lying between them. This CDR3 region has 15 residues. The CDR3 loop reads CASSGDLSTNEKLFF. CDR3 coding DNA: TGTGCCAGCAGCGGGGACCTATCAACTAATGAAAAACTGTTTTTT.

This chain links TRBV6-5 with TRBJ1-5; unclear D gene. Trimming took off 2 bases at V and 7 bases at J, with 9 bases between the two ends. Germline loops: CDR1 MNHEY, CDR2 SVGAGI. The CDR3 covers 13 residues. CDR3 in amino acids: CASSYRDNQPQHF. CDR3 coding DNA: TGTGCCAGCAGTTACAGGGATAACCAGCCCCAGCATTTT.

This chain uses TRBV2 with TRBJ2-5; no reliable D call. CDR3 length equals 14 residues. Per germline, CDR1 SNHLY and CDR2 FYNNEI. V lost 5 bases, J lost 2 bases, and 12 bases lay in between. CDR3 sequence (DNA): TGTGCCAGCAGTTTGTTTAGGTATCAAGAGACCCAGTACTTC. Residues: CASSLFRYQETQYF. Variable domain in full (rest from reference TRBV2 and TRBJ2-5): EPEVTQTPSHQVTQMGQEVILRCVPISNHLYFYWYRQILGQKVEFLVSFYNNEISEKSEIFDDQFSVERPDGSNFTLKIRSTKLEDSAMYFCASSLFRYQETQYFGPGTRLLVL.

The chain links TRBV9 to TRBJ1-2, with D maybe TRBD1 (6 bases). The length of the CDR3 is 13 residues. Germline loops: CDR1 SGDLS, CDR2 YYNGEE. V lost 4 bases and J lost 3, with 10 bases in between. The CDR3 nucleotides are TGTGCCAGCAGCACGGGACACGACTATGGCTACACCTTC. As protein: CASSTGHDYGYTF.

A few counts support this clone. The chain has TRBV7-3 and TRBJ2-6, with TRBD1 identical over 7 bases. This CDR3 contains 18 residues. In germline, CDR1 is SGHTA, CDR2 FQGTGA. V was pared by 5 bases and J by 0 bases, with 10 bases of the junction left unmatched. Here the CDR3 reads CASSPRTGFLSGANVLTF. CDR3 DNA sequence: TGTGCCAGCAGCCCCCGGACAGGCTTTCTCTCTGGGGCCAACGTCCTGACTTTC.

The CDR3 region is CASSYGTNSNQPQHF. CDR3 nucleotides: TGTGCCAGCAGTTACGGGACAAATAGCAATCAGCCCCAGCATTTT. The chain employs TRBV6-2 or TRBV6-3 and TRBJ1-5, with D possibly matching TRBD1 (6 bases). The CDR3 length is 15 residues. The germline V gene has CDR1 MNHEY and CDR2 SVGEGT. V gave up 2 bases and J gave up 0 bases, with 8 bases separating them.

The chain couples TRBV27 to TRBJ1-2; no clear D. CDR1 is MNHEY, CDR2 SMNVEV, per germline (reference sequence). The CDR3 is 13 residues long. V was clipped by 5 bases and J by 4 bases, with 11 bases between them. CDR3 residues: CASSREIGYGYTF. CDR3 DNA: TGTGCCAGCAGTCGGGAGATCGGCTATGGCTACACCTTC.

The chain links TRBV11-2 to TRBJ2-5, with TRBD1 matching 8 bases. Unmatched junction bases numbered 11, after V lost 3 bases and J lost 5 bases. Germline CDR1 SGHAT, CDR2 FQNNGV. The CDR3 sequence is 16 residues long. The CDR3 coding sequence is TGTGCCAGCAGCTTCGGAGGGCGGACAGGGTGGGAGACCCAGTACTTC. Protein product: CASSFGGRTGWETQYF.

The chain combines TRBV18 with TRBJ1-3, with a tentative D call TRBD1 (5 bases). The CDR3 is 16 amino acids. Germline V gene data show CDR1 as KGHSH and CDR2 as LQKENI. V lost 8 bases and J lost 1, with 18 bases in between. CDR3 region: CASREGLSLSGNTIYF. CDR3 sequence (DNA): TGTGCCAGCCGCGAGGGGTTATCGTTGTCTGGAAACACCATATATTTT.

The chain is built from TRBV7-2 and TRBJ2-2, with no clear D. V was cut by 2 bases and J by 0 bases, with 10 bases left in between. Germline V CDR1 and CDR2: SGHTA, FQGNSA. The CDR3 covers 16 residues. This CDR3 is CASSLLPWANTGELFF. CDR3 DNA sequence: TGTGCCAGCAGCTTACTACCCTGGGCGAACACCGGGGAGCTGTTTTTT.

Here the CDR3 reads CASSDLVRETQYF. The DNA for the CDR3 is TGTGCCAGCAGTGATCTGGTCCGGGAGACCCAGTACTTC. The rearrangement uses TRBV2 and TRBJ2-5; D call uncertain. This CDR3 region has 13 residues. The germline V and J ends were trimmed by 3 bases and 5 bases, with 10 bases remaining between them. The germline gives CDR1 SNHLY, CDR2 FYNNEI.

The J gene is TRBJ1-5, the V gene TRBV27; D gene ambiguous. The V end lost 4 bases, the J end lost 0 bases, and 13 bases lay between the germline ends. CDR1 and CDR2 from the germline V gene are MNHEY and SMNVEV (reference sequence). The length of the CDR3 is 16 residues. In DNA, the CDR3 is TGTGCCAGCAGTTCCCGAGGGAGGGTTAGCAATCAGCCCCAGCATTTT. It is translated as CASSSRGRVSNQPQHF.

The chain uses TRBV5-4 and TRBJ1-2, with D possibly matching TRBD1 (6 bases). There are 13 residues in the CDR3. Germline V gene data show CDR1 as SGHNT and CDR2 as YYREEE (reference sequence). Trimming removed 1 base from V and 4 bases from J, with 8 bases in between. CDR3 coding DNA: TGTGCCAGCAGCTTGCTGGACAGCTATGGCTACACCTTC. It encodes CASSLLDSYGYTF.

V is TRBV28 and J is TRBJ1-4; D perhaps matches TRBD1 (5 bases). This CDR3 contains 17 residues. The germline V gene encodes CDR1 MDHEN and CDR2 SYDVKM. V lost 5 bases to trimming and J lost 0 bases, with 16 bases between them. The CDR3: CASSLPGGGATNEKLFF. The CDR3 DNA reads TGTGCCAGCAGTCTACCCGGGGGAGGGGCAACTAATGAAAAACTGTTTTTT. The full variable domain, rest sourced from reference TRBV28 and TRBJ1-4, is DVKVTQSSRYLVKRTGEKVFLECVQDMDHENMFWYRQDPGLGLRLIYFSYDVKMKEKGDIPEGYSVSREKKERFSLILESASTNQTSMYLCASSLPGGGATNEKLFFGSGTQLSVL.

V is TRBV9 and J is TRBJ2-7; D gene uncertain. V lost 4 bases and J 3 bases, leaving 14 bases between the germline ends. Germline assignment: CDR1 SGDLS and CDR2 YYNGEE. The CDR3 covers 14 residues. CDR3 DNA: TGTGCCAGCAGCCCTCTCGGTTCCAGCTACGAGCAGTACTTC. This sequence encodes CASSPLGSSYEQYF.

The genes are TRBV12-3 or TRBV12-4 and TRBJ1-3; no firm D call. The CDR3 length is 12 residues. Trimming left V 4 bases short and J 8 bases short, with 9 bases between. CDR3 nucleotides: TGTGCCAGCAGTTGGGCAGGCGACACCATATATTTT. As protein: CASSWAGDTIYF.

The chain carries TRBV5-1 and TRBJ2-2, with TRBD1 matching over 7 bases. The germline CDR1 and CDR2 sequences are SGHRS and YFSETQ. V lost 6 bases to trimming and J lost 4 bases; unmatched junction nucleotides: 9. The CDR3 spans 15 residues. The CDR3 DNA reads TGCGCCAGCACGATTGACAGGGCGGGCACCGGGGAGCTGTTTTTT. Translating it yields CASTIDRAGTGELFF.

CDR3 coding DNA: TGTGCCAGCAGTCTACTAACAGGGGACAATCAGCCCCAGCATTTT. Protein product: CASSLLTGDNQPQHF. The chain couples TRBV6-5 to TRBJ1-5; 7 nucleotides agree with TRBD1. The trim removed 5 bases at V and 3 bases at J, leaving 7 bases unmatched. CDR1 and CDR2 from the germline V gene are MNHEY and SVGAGI. CDR3 length equals 15 residues.

The V call is TRBV6-6, the J call TRBJ1-4, with TRBD1 matching over 7 bases. Germline CDR1 reads MNHNY; CDR2 reads SVGAGI (reference sequence). The junction had 10 bases not matched to a gene; V was cut back by 10 bases and J by 5 bases. There are 14 residues in the CDR3. The DNA for the CDR3 is TGTGCCACCGGATCGGACAGGCAAAATGAAAAACTGTTTTTT. Amino acid sequence: CATGSDRQNEKLFF.

The gene calls are TRBV27 and TRBJ2-7; D gene unclear. The CDR3 is 13 residues long. CDR1 MNHEY and CDR2 SMNVEV come from the germline V gene (reference sequence). Trimming removed 2 bases at V and 1 base at J, with 6 bases between. DNA of the CDR3: TGTGCCAGCAGTTTAGGGATTTCCTACGAGCAGTACTTC. Translating gives CASSLGISYEQYF.

The V and J genes are TRBV9 and TRBJ1-1, with no clear D. The CDR3 extends over 13 amino acids. Germline CDR1 reads SGDLS; CDR2 reads YYNGEE. Trimming left V 0 bases short and J 1 base short, with 4 bases between. The CDR3 loop is CASSVVSNTEAFF. CDR3 nucleotides: TGTGCCAGCAGCGTAGTGTCGAACACTGAAGCTTTCTTT.

Only one count was recorded for this clone. This chain joins TRBV20-1 and TRBJ2-1, with D unresolved. Germline loops: CDR1 DFQATT, CDR2 SNEGSKA (reference sequence). This CDR3 comprises 10 residues. Trimming removed 3 bases at V and 6 bases at J, with 3 bases between. The CDR3 DNA is TGCAGTGCTAGCCGCAATGAGCAGTTCTTC. This sequence encodes CSASRNEQFF.

V and J are TRBV3-1 (or the pseudogene TRBV3-2) and TRBJ1-6; unclear D gene. V dropped 4 bases and J dropped 6 bases, with 13 bases sitting between them. The CDR3 contains 15 residues. The germline V gene has CDR1 LGHDT and CDR2 YNNKEL (reference sequence). In DNA form, the CDR3 reads TGTGCCAGCAGCCTTTTTATGGCCGCTAATTCACCCCTCCACTTT. This encodes CASSLFMAANSPLHF.

The rearrangement joins TRBV5-1 to TRBJ2-1, with 7 bases lining up with TRBD1. The ends lost 0 bases at V and 0 bases at J; junction bases unmatched: 3. Germline V lookup: CDR1 SGHRS, CDR2 YFSETQ. This CDR3 contains 16 residues. The CDR3 nucleotides read TGCGCCAGCAGCTTGGATCCAGGGGGCTCCTACAATGAGCAGTTCTTC. Translation: CASSLDPGGSYNEQFF.

The chain couples TRBV3-1 (or the pseudogene TRBV3-2) to TRBJ1-1; the match to TRBD1 covers 8 bases. Germline V gene lookup returns CDR1 LGHDT and CDR2 YNNKEL (reference sequence). The CDR3 sequence is 16 residues long. V lost 0 bases and J lost 4; bases outside the gene matches: 7. In DNA form, the CDR3 reads TGTGCCAGCAGCCAAGACCCCAGGGGGCGCGGCACTGAAGCTTTCTTT. Residues: CASSQDPRGRGTEAFF.

The CDR3 region has the DNA TGTGCCAGCAGCTTAGTGGAGAGGAATTCACCCCTCCACTTT. Translated, it gives CASSLVERNSPLHF. The chain is built from TRBV7-9 and TRBJ1-6, with unresolved D. V was clipped by 1 base and J by 7 bases, with 8 bases between them. This CDR3 is 14 amino acids long. CDR1 is SEHNR, CDR2 FQNEAQ, per germline (reference sequence).

The genes are TRBV2 and TRBJ2-7; no reliable D call. V was cut by 7 bases and J by 5 bases, with 9 bases left in between. Looked up from germline, CDR1 is SNHLY and CDR2 is FYNNEI. The CDR3 is 11 residues long. In DNA, the CDR3 is TGTGCCAGCACGGTCTCAAACGAGCAGTACTTC. Translating it yields CASTVSNEQYF. The full variable domain, in which reference TRBV2 and TRBJ2-7 provide the parts outside the CDR3, is EPEVTQTPSHQVTQMGQEVILRCVPISNHLYFYWYRQILGQKVEFLVSFYNNEISEKSEIFDDQFSVERPDGSNFTLKIRSTKLEDSAMYFCASTVSNEQYFGPGTRLTVT.

This clone was picked up one time. The chain links TRBV11-2 to TRBJ2-3; 8 bases fit TRBD2. From germline, CDR1 is SGHAT and CDR2 FQNNGV. The ends lost 5 bases at V and 8 bases at J; junction bases unmatched: 9. The CDR3 contains 14 residues. CDR3 nucleotide sequence: TGTGCCAGCAGCCAGGTGCGGGAGGAGGCTACGCAGTATTTT. The encoded protein is CASSQVREEATQYF.